The 20 T cell receptor beta chains below were found in one sample sequenced in a study of liver allograft versus peripheral blood T cells. As for the study in general: Graft-liver T cell receptor repertoires were compared against recipient peripheral blood repertoires.

Using its own MiXCR run on the reads, TCRdb lists one record per CDR3 protein. The sample records some 10,000 distinct CDR3 sequences, about a fifth being singletons. All receptors derive from a human patient who had a liver transplant. The graft donor may account for some of the T cells.

This clonotype was counted ten times or more. The chain employs TRBV19 and TRBJ2-3, with D tentatively TRBD1 (7 bases). Germline CDR1 and CDR2: LNHDA and SQIVND (reference sequence). The CDR3 is 14 amino acids. Deletions cut 6 bases from V and 2 bases from J, with 12 bases between. The CDR3 DNA is TGTGCCAGTAGGGAGGGGGCCCACACAGATACGCAGTATTTT. Amino acids: CASREGAHTDTQYF.

V and J are TRBV19 and TRBJ1-3, with TRBD1 identical over 7 bases. The trim removed 4 bases at V and 3 bases at J, leaving 3 bases unmatched. There are 14 residues in the CDR3. The V gene's germline CDR1 is LNHDA and CDR2 SQIVND (reference sequence). The CDR3 region has the DNA TGTGCCAGTAGTACGGGACAGCTTGGAAACACCATATATTTT. It encodes CASSTGQLGNTIYF. Combining the CDR3 with reference TRBV19 and TRBJ1-3 gives the whole variable domain DGGITQSPKYLFRKEGQNVTLSCEQNLNHDAMYWYRQDPGQGLRLIYYSQIVNDFQKGDIAEGYSVSREKKESFPLTVTSAQKNPTAFYLCASSTGQLGNTIYFGEGSWLTVV.

The sample holds a few counts of this clonotype. The chain uses TRBV25-1 and TRBJ1-4, with D hard to call. Germline CDR1 reads MGHDK; CDR2 reads SYGVNS. With 4 bases removed from V and 3 bases from J, the gap between germline ends came to 12 bases. The length of the CDR3 is 15 residues. This chain's CDR3 is CASSGPLRANEKLFF. CDR3 DNA sequence: TGTGCCAGCAGTGGCCCGCTTAGGGCTAATGAAAAACTGTTTTTT.

The genes are TRBV11-3 and TRBJ2-3; D may match TRBD1 or TRBD2 (6 bases each). The CDR3 has 15 residues. V gave up 2 bases and J gave up 5 bases, with 14 bases separating them. Germline V CDR1 and CDR2: SGHNT, YENEEA. The CDR3 loop is CASSLRGALGDTQYF. For the CDR3, the DNA is TGTGCCAGCAGCTTAAGGGGGGCCTTAGGAGATACGCAGTATTTT.

This clonotype qualifies as medium-sized. The CDR3 sequence: CASSLTTSDTEAFF. For the CDR3, the DNA is TGTGCCAGCAGCTTAACGACCTCTGACACTGAAGCTTTCTTT. This rearrangement joins TRBV7-9 to TRBJ1-1, with D hard to call. CDR1 and CDR2 (germline): SEHNR, FQNEAQ (reference sequence). There are 14 residues in the CDR3. The V and J ends lost 2 bases and 3 bases respectively, with 10 bases between them.

This clonotype was detected ten times or more. This sequence joins TRBV6-5 and TRBJ1-3; D is unresolved. V dropped 2 bases and J dropped 4 bases, with 9 bases sitting between them. Germline V gives CDR1 MNHEY, CDR2 SVGAGI. The length of the CDR3 is 14 residues. For the CDR3, the DNA is TGTGCCAGCAGTTACAAAGAGAAAGGAAACACCATATATTTT. Translated: CASSYKEKGNTIYF.

V is TRBV12-3 or TRBV12-4 and J is TRBJ1-5; 9 bases fit TRBD1. The CDR3 has 18 amino acids. The J segment lost 3 bases and the V segment lost 4 bases, leaving 13 bases of the junction unmatched. The CDR3 DNA sequence: TGTGCCAGCAGTTCTTTTGGGACCGGGACAGGGAACAATCAGCCCCAGCATTTT. Amino acids: CASSSFGTGTGNNQPQHF.

This clonotype was observed a handful of times. This sequence joins TRBV5-1 and TRBJ1-2; 9 bases map to TRBD1. The better agreement between TRBJ2-7 and the DNA end casts doubt on the J call. Germline V gene sequence: CDR1 SGHRS, CDR2 YFSETQ. The CDR3 covers 14 residues. The DNA for the CDR3 is TGCGCCAGCAGCTCCATTGACAGGGGGTACGAGCAGTACTTC. Translation: CASSSIDRGYEQYF.

Relative to its sample, this clonotype is medium-sized. CDR3 in DNA: TGTGCCAGTAGTACCGGCGGAGGGGCGACAGGGGGAAATTCACCCCTCCACTTT. As protein: CASSTGGGATGGNSPLHF. The chain carries TRBV19 and TRBJ1-6, with 9 bases fitting TRBD1. Losses at the gene ends were 4 bases for V and 7 bases for J; bases not matched to a gene: 14. The germline gives CDR1 LNHDA, CDR2 SQIVND (reference sequence). This CDR3 region has 18 residues.

This clonotype is medium-sized (0.01 to 0.1%) by share. The V and J genes are TRBV7-9 and TRBJ2-1; 12 bases are shared with TRBD1. The CDR3 loop spans 17 amino acids. The germline V gene encodes CDR1 SEHNR and CDR2 FQNEAQ (reference sequence). The J segment lost 5 bases and the V segment lost 5 bases, leaving 10 bases of the junction unmatched. The CDR3 is CASSPAPRDRGHNEQFF. As DNA, the CDR3 is TGTGCCAGCAGCCCCGCCCCCCGGGACAGGGGGCACAATGAGCAGTTCTTC.

By frequency in the sample, this clonotype is medium-sized. The chain employs TRBV28 and TRBJ2-3, with 9 bases that match TRBD1. Germline CDR1 MDHEN, CDR2 SYDVKM. The CDR3 spans 16 residues. V lost 8 bases, J lost 0 bases, and 9 bases stayed unmatched. As DNA, the CDR3 is TGTGCCAGCGGACCGGGACAGGGACCTAGCACAGATACGCAGTATTTT. Its translation: CASGPGQGPSTDTQYF.

V gene TRBV15 combines with J gene TRBJ1-3; possibly TRBD1 for D (6 bases). This CDR3 has 16 residues. Per the germline V gene, CDR1 is LNHNV and CDR2 is YYDKDF (reference sequence). Trimming left V 1 base short and J 0 bases short, with 10 bases between. The CDR3 bases are TGTGCCACCAGCAGAGGCCCAGGGGACTCTGGAAACACCATATATTTT. Translation: CATSRGPGDSGNTIYF.

By frequency in the sample, this clonotype is medium-sized (0.01 to 0.1%). The rearrangement links TRBV6-6 to TRBJ1-2; 8 nucleotides line up with TRBD1. The CDR3 contains 12 residues. Germline assignment: CDR1 MNHNY and CDR2 SVGAGI (reference sequence). The trim removed 2 bases at V and 8 bases at J, leaving 1 base unmatched. DNA for the CDR3: TGTGCCAGCAGTTACGGGGACAGGGGCTACACCTTC. Translation: CASSYGDRGYTF.

The genes are TRBV30 and TRBJ2-1, with D tentatively TRBD2 (6 bases). The V end lost 3 bases, the J end lost 2 bases, and 14 bases lay between the germline ends. The CDR3 totals 15 residues. Germline values: CDR1 GTSNPN, CDR2 SVGIG (reference sequence). In DNA, the CDR3 is TGTGCCTGGAGCTGGGGGGAGGTAACCTACAATGAGCAGTTCTTC. This encodes CAWSWGEVTYNEQFF.

In this sample, this clonotype turned up a few times. This chain uses TRBV27 with TRBJ2-6; D is unresolved. The V end was cut by 3 bases, the J end by 2 bases, with 17 bases between. This CDR3 spans 18 amino acids. Germline V gene lookup returns CDR1 MNHEY and CDR2 SMNVEV (reference sequence). Here the CDR3 reads CASSFESPRLPGANVLTF. The CDR3 coding sequence is TGTGCCAGCAGTTTTGAGAGTCCTCGACTTCCTGGGGCCAACGTCCTGACTTTC.

This clonotype was observed once. V usage is TRBV7-9 and J usage is TRBJ1-6; TRBD1 agrees at 8 bases. The CDR3 spans 16 residues. V was pared by 5 bases and J by 3 bases, with 6 bases of the junction left unmatched. Germline lookup yields CDR1 SEHNR and CDR2 FQNEAQ (reference sequence). The CDR3 nucleotides are TGTGCCAGCAGCCCGACAGGGGTGGGCTATAATTCACCCCTCCACTTT. The encoded protein is CASSPTGVGYNSPLHF.

As concerns this clonotype: This sequence may be a read error, since a much larger clone differs from it by one base. The gene calls are TRBV13 and TRBJ1-6; TRBD1 aligns across 7 bases. The CDR3 is made up of 17 amino acids. Germline CDR1 reads PRHDT; CDR2 reads FYEKMQ (reference sequence). CDR3 protein: CANSPRQGGSYNSPLHF. In DNA, the CDR3 is TGTGCCAACAGCCCAAGACAGGGCGGCTCCTATAATTCACCCCTCCACTTT. Full variable domain (outside the CDR3, taken from reference TRBV13 and TRBJ1-6): AAGVIQSPRHLIKEKRETATLKCYPIPRHDTVYWYQQGPGQDPQFLISFYEKMQSDKGSIPDRFSAQQFSDYHSELNMSSLELGDSALYFCANSPRQGGSYNSPLHFGNGTRLTVT.

The CDR3 nucleotides are TGTGCCAGCAGGGGGACAGCGAACACCGGGGAGCTGTTTTTT. It specifies CASRGTANTGELFF. The chain links TRBV2 to TRBJ2-2, with 7 positions matching TRBD1. CDR1 and CDR2 from the germline V gene are SNHLY and FYNNEI. Trimming cost V 6 bases and J 0 bases; bases outside gene matches: 1. CDR3 length equals 14 residues.

This clonotype was recorded a few times. V usage is TRBV6-2 or TRBV6-3 and J usage is TRBJ2-7; D is unresolved. Trimming cost V 1 base and J 3 bases, with 10 bases left between them. Looked up from germline, CDR1 is MNHEY and CDR2 is SVGEGT. CDR3 size: 14 residues. The CDR3 region is CASSYYGGNYEQYF. In nucleotides, the CDR3 is TGTGCCAGCAGTTACTATGGTGGAAACTACGAGCAGTACTTC.

The table lists this clonotype with many counts. The chain links TRBV6-5 to TRBJ2-7; 9 nucleotides align to TRBD1. CDR1 is MNHEY, CDR2 SVGAGI, per germline. Trimming took 0 bases from V and 1 from J; bases not matched to a gene: 1. This CDR3 spans 15 amino acids. The CDR3 spells CASSYSGTGSYEQYF. The CDR3 region has the DNA TGTGCCAGCAGTTACTCCGGGACAGGGTCCTACGAGCAGTACTTC.